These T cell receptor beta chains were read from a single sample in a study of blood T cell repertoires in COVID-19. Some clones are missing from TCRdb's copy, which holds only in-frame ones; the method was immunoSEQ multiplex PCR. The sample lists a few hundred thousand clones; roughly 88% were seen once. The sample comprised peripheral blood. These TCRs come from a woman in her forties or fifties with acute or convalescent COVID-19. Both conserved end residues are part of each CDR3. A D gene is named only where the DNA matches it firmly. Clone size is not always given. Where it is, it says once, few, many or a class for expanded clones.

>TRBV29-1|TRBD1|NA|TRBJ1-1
TGCAGCGTATCGTCTTCCTGGACAGGGGGCACTGAAGCTTTCTTT
CSVSSSWTGGTEAFF
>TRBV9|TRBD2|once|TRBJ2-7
TGTGCCAGCAGCGTAGAGGGAGGACTAGGCTCCTACGAGCAGTACTTC
CASSVEGGLGSYEQYF
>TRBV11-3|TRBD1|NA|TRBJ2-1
TGTGCCAGCAGCACCGGACAGGGGGCATACAATGAGCAGTTCTTC
CASSTGQGAYNEQFF
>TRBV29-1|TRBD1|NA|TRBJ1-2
TGCAGCGTTGAACTCAGGGGGCCTAACTATGGCTACACCTTC
CSVELRGPNYGYTF
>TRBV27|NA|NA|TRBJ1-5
TGTGCCAGCAGCAAAAACAGGAATCAGCCCCAGCATTTT
CASSKNRNQPQHF
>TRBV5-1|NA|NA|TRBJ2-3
TGCGCCAGCAGCGGCGCGGATCCTCGCACAGATACGCAGTATTTT
CASSGADPRTDTQYF
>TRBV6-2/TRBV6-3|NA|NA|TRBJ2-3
TGTGCCAGCAGTTTTAGCGTAGGGAGCACAGATACGCAGTATTTT
CASSFSVGSTDTQYF
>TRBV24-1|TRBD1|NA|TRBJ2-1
TGTGCCACCAGTGGTCGGCCCGGGACAGACACTTACAATGAGCAGTTCTTC
CATSGRPGTDTYNEQFF
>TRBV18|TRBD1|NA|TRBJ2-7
TGTGCCAGCTCACTGGGACAGGTGGGCACCTACGAGCAGTACTTC
CASSLGQVGTYEQYF
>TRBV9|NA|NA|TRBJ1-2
TGTGCCAGCAGCGTAGAGGGGTATGGCTACACCTTC
CASSVEGYGYTF
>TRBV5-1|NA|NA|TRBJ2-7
TGCGCCAGCAGTCAGACCGGCCTAGGTTTGGAGCAGTACTTC
CASSQTGLGLEQYF
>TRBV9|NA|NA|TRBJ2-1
TGTGCCAGCAGCCCGGCGGCCGGGGAGCAGTTCTTC
CASSPAAGEQFF
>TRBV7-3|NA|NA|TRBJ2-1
TGTGCCAGCAGCTTAAGGGGGCAGAACAATGAGCAGTTCTTC
CASSLRGQNNEQFF
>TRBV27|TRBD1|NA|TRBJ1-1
TGTGCCAGCAGCCGACAGGGTAACCTGCTCTCTGACAGTGAAGCTTTCTTT
CASSRQGNLLSDSEAFF
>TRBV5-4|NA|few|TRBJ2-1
TGTGCCAGCTATTCAAGGGATGGGGCTAGTGGTGAGCAGTTCTTC
CASYSRDGASGEQFF
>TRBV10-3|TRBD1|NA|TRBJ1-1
TGTGCCATCAGGGGACAGCCGAACACTGAAGCTTTCTTT
CAIRGQPNTEAFF
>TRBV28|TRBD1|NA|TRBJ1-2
TGTGCCAGCAGTTCCTCGGACAGGTTGGGGTATGGCTACACCTTC
CASSSSDRLGYGYTF
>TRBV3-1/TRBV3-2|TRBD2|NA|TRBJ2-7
TGTGCCAGCAGAGGAGCGGGAGCGTCTCAATCCTACGAGCAGTACTTC
CASRGAGASQSYEQYF
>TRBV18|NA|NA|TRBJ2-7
TGTGCCAGCTCACCTCTTCTGGCAACCACCTACGAGCAGTACTTC
CASSPLLATTYEQYF
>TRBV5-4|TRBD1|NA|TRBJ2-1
TGTGCCAGCAGCTCGAGGACAGGGGGCTACAATGAGCAGTTCTTC
CASSSRTGGYNEQFF
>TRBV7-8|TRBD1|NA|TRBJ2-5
TGTGCCAGCAACGACCTCGGGACAGACCAAGAGACCCAGTACTTC
CASNDLGTDQETQYF
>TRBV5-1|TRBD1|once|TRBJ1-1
TGCGCCAGCAGCCTCCGGAGAACAGGGGGCTTCACTGAAGCTTTCTTT
CASSLRRTGGFTEAFF
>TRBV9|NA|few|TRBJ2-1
TGTGCCAGCAGCGTAGAACATCTCTCCAATGAGCAGTTCTTC
CASSVEHLSNEQFF
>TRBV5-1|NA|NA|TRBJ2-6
TGCGCCAGCAGCCCACAGCCTTCTGGGGCCAACGTCCTGACTTTC
CASSPQPSGANVLTF
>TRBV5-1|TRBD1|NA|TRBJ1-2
TGCGCCAGCAGCCGGGGACAGGGGGCAAACTATGGCTACACCTTC
CASSRGQGANYGYTF
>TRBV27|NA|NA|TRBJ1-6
TGTGCCAGCAGTTTAACAGGGTTATTTAATTCACCCCTCCACTTT
CASSLTGLFNSPLHF
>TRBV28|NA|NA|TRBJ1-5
TGTGCCAGCAGTTTGCGAGAGGAGTATCAGCCCCAGCATTTT
CASSLREEYQPQHF
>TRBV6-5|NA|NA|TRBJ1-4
TGTGCCAGCAGTTACTTAAGCGGATTCAGAAAACTGTTTTTT
CASSYLSGFRKLFF
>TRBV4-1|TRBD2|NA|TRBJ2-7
TGCGCCAGCAAGCCTAGCGGACGCTACGAGCAGTACTTC
CASKPSGRYEQYF
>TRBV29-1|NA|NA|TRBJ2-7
TGCAGCGGCATAGAGCCGGGGAGCTACGAGCAGTACTTC
CSGIEPGSYEQYF
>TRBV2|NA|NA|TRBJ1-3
TGTGCCAGCAGCGAATTGCCCGGTGGTATGAGCGGAAACACCATATATTTT
CASSELPGGMSGNTIYF
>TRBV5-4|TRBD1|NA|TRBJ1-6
TGTGCCAGCAGCTTGGAGACAGGGAATTCACCCCTCCACTTT
CASSLETGNSPLHF
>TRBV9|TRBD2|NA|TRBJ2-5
TGTGCCAGCAGCGCCAGACTAGCGGGAGGGCCTTCGGTAGAGACCCAGTACTTC
CASSARLAGGPSVETQYF
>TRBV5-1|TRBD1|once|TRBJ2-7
TGCGCCAGCAGCTTGGAAGGACAGGGGGATCCCGAGCAGTACTTC
CASSLEGQGDPEQYF
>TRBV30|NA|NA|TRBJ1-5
TGTGCCTGGACCCCCCCAGGAAGGGGGAATCAGCCCCAGCATTTT
CAWTPPGRGNQPQHF
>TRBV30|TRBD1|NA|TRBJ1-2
TGTGCCTGGAGGACAGGGAACTATGGCTACACCTTC
CAWRTGNYGYTF
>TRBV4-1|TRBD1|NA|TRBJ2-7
TGCGCCAGCAGCCAAGCGGGACAGATTTCCGAGCAGTACTTC
CASSQAGQISEQYF
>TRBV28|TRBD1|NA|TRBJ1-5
TGTGCCAGCAGCGAGACAGGGTCGTATCAGCCCCAGCATTTT
CASSETGSYQPQHF
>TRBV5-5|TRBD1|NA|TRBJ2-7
TGTGCCAGCAGCCTTAACCCGGGACAGGGGGACTACGAGCAGTACTTC
CASSLNPGQGDYEQYF
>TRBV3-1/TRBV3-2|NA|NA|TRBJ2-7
TGTGCCAGCAGCCAAGCTGAGCAGGGTCCCCACGAGCAGTACTTC
CASSQAEQGPHEQYF
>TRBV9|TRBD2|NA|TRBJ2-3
TGTGCCAGCAGCCTCGTCCGGGGGGGCACAGATACGCAGTATTTT
CASSLVRGGTDTQYF
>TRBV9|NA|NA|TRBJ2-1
TGTGCCAGCAGCTCAGATAATGAGCAGTTCTTC
CASSSDNEQFF
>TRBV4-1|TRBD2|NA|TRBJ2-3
TGCGCCAGCAGCCCCCCCGCCGGGAGGGGTTCAGATACGCAGTATTTT
CASSPPAGRGSDTQYF
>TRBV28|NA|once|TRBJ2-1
TGTGCCAGCAGCATGGGGCTGTACAATGAGCAGTTCTTC
CASSMGLYNEQFF
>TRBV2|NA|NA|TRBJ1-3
TGTGCCAGCAGCGACAGGGGAAACACCATATATTTT
CASSDRGNTIYF
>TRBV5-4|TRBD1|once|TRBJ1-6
TGTGCCAGCAGCTCAATGACAGGGGTGAACTCACCCCTCCACTTT
CASSSMTGVNSPLHF
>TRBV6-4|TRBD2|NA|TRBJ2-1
TGTGCCAGCAGTGACTCCGCGGGAGAAACCTACAATGAGCAGTTCTTC
CASSDSAGETYNEQFF
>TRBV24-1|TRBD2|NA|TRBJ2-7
TGTGCCACCAGTGATTTGTCGGCTAGCGGGAGCGTTCCCTACGAGCAGTACTTC
CATSDLSASGSVPYEQYF
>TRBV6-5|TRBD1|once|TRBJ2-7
TGTGCCAGCAGTTACGGGCAGGGGGCCTACGAGCAGTACTTC
CASSYGQGAYEQYF
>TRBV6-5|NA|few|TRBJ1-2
TGTGCCAGCACTAATAGGGCGGGCATCTATGGCTACACCTTC
CASTNRAGIYGYTF